This T cell receptor (beta chain) was recovered during a study of blood T cell repertoires in COVID-19 (dated by TCRdb to between 2020 and 2021). About the investigation overall: Samples covering the acute and convalescent phases of COVID-19 were provided by collaborators in the United States, Italy and Spain. The prospective study material was composed of cDNA or gDNA derived from T cells, B-cell-depleted T cells, or PBMCs. The dataset comprised deeply sampled blood TCRbeta repertoires from subjects exposed to, actively infected with, or recovered from COVID-19. The repertoires were released in a freely available public database meant as a resource for research on the immune response to SARS-CoV-2. The samples were drawn from two sources: the first 160 participants of the ongoing ImmuneRACE study, and some 1,300 subjects contributed by 6 global collaborators. A de-identified subject ID, COVID-19 status, age in years and sex were almost always included in the sample metadata. Where available, HLA class I and class II types were obtained from metadata supplied by the sample provider rather than from assay-based typing.

The paper's findings and limits, for the study overall: The amount of clinical and demographic metadata varied by source and participant and was provided uncurated.

TCRbeta CDR3 regions were amplified from genomic DNA by means of the immunoSEQ Assay, a bias-controlled multiplex PCR. Concerning the study's data processing: Within the assay, amplification of reference gene primers was used to estimate how many nucleated cells each sample contained. Sequence reads were collapsed and filtered to measure the absolute abundance of every unique TCRbeta CDR3 rearrangement. For each sample, productive Simpson clonality was calculated as the square root of Simpson's diversity index across productive rearrangements. TCRdb re-hosts the immuneACCESS table, in-frame sequences only. Its copies lack some clones; in the studies checked, an unresolved V gene accounts for under half of them, and the cause for the rest is not known. The D gene and trimming were derived from the DNA, and the V and J assignments and clone size from that table. This sample gives approximately 130,000 clones in total; around 86% of them show up just once. Together, the top ten hold roughly 9.1% of the sample.

As regards this clone: The clone's antigen remains unknown. No base-level quality is on record; no much larger clone is a single base apart.

The trim is 4 bases for V and 8 bases for J, with a gap of 18 bases between the germline ends. The CDR3 holds 15 amino acids from the cysteine to the phenylalanine. Only the CDR3 region is kept as DNA, spanning 45 bases read in frame from base 1. The CDR1 and CDR2 encoded by the germline V gene are MGHDK and SYGVNS. Collaborating institutions collected whole blood in K2EDTA tubes following their own protocols. For TCRbeta analysis, collaborators shipped samples as frozen whole blood, isolated PBMCs, or DNA extracted from either of those sample types. The chain uses TRBV25-1 and TRBJ2-1, with a weak D call of TRBD2 (6 bases match). Input material: peripheral blood. The TCR was taken from a woman between 55 and 75 years old with active or convalescent COVID-19. CDR3 reads: CASSARGLTPYEQFF. DNA sequence: TGTGCCAGCAGTGCGCGGGGCCTTACACCCTATGAGCAGTTCTTC.